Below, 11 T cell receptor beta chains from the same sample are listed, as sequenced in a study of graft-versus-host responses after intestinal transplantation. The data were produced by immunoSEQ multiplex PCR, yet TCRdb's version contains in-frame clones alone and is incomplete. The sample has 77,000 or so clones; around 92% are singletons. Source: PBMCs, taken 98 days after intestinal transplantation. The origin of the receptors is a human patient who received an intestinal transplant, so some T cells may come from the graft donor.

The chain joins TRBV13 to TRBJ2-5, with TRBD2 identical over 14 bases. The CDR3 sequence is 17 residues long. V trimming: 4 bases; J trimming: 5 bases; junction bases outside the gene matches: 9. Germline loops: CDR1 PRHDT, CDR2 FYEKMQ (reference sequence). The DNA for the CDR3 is TGTGCCAGCAGCTCGTGGGGGACTAGCGGGAGCATCGAGACCCAGTACTTC. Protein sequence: CASSSWGTSGSIETQYF.

CDR3 region: CASSDYYRENQETQYF. CDR3 coding DNA: TGTGCCAGCAGCGATTACTACAGGGAAAACCAAGAGACCCAGTACTTC. The chain joins TRBV5-4 to TRBJ2-5; tentative D call: TRBD1 (6 bases). The CDR3 sequence is 16 residues long. The V gene's germline CDR1 is SGHNT and CDR2 YYREEE (reference sequence). V lost 4 bases and J 0 bases, leaving 16 bases between the germline ends.

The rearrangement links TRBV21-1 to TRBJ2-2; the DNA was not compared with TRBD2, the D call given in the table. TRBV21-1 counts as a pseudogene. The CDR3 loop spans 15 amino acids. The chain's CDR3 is CASSKRTSRDRGAVF. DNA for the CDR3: TGTGCCAGCAGCAAACGGACTAGTCGGGACCGGGGAGCTGTTTTT.

The CDR3 loop reads CASSIGTAGSPLHF. The CDR3 nucleotides are TGTGCCAGTAGTATCGGGACAGCGGGTTCACCCCTCCACTTT. The chain carries TRBV19 and TRBJ1-6, with 7 nucleotides matching TRBD1. The germline CDR1 and CDR2 sequences are LNHDA and SQIVND (reference sequence). CDR3 length equals 14 residues. V gave up 3 bases and J gave up 9 bases; unmatched junction bases: 5.

The CDR3 bases are TGTGCCAGCAGCTTAATTGGCGGGTCAGACCTCTTGCGGACCTACGAGCAGTACTTC. It specifies CASSLIGGSDLLRTYEQYF. The chain combines TRBV7-8 with TRBJ2-7; weak D call: TRBD2 (5 bases). The ends were cut back, 2 bases at V and 2 bases at J, with 25 bases in the middle. The germline V gene has CDR1 SGHVS and CDR2 FQNEAQ. CDR3 length: 19 amino acids.

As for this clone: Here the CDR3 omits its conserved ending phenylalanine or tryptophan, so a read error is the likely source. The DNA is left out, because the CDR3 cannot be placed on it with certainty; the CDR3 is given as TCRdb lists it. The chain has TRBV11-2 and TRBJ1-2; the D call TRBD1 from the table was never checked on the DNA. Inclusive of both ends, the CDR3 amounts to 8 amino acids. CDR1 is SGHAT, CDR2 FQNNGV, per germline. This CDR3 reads CASSSDRT.

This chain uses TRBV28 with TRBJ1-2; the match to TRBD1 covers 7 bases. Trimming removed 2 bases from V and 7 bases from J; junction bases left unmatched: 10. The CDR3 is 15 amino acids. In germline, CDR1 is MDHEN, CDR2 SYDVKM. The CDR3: CASSLGAMTGFGYTF. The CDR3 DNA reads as TGTGCCAGCAGTTTAGGGGCCATGACAGGGTTTGGCTACACCTTC.

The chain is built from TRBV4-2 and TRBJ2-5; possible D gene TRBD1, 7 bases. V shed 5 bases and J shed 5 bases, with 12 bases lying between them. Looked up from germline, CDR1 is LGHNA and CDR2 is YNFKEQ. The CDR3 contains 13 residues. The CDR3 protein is CASSSSGGETQYF. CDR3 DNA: TGTGCCAGCAGCTCCTCAGGGGGGGAGACCCAGTACTTC.

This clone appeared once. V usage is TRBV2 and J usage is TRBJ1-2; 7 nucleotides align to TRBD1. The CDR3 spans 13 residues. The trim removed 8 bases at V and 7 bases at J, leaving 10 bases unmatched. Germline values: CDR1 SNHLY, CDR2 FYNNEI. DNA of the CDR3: TGTGCCAGCGGGGAAGAGGGGGCCTCTGGCTACACCTTC. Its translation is CASGEEGASGYTF.

The CDR3 loop is CASSKTGADYGYTF. In nucleotides, the CDR3 is TGTGCCAGCAGCAAAACCGGGGCGGACTATGGCTACACCTTC. V and J are TRBV21-1 and TRBJ1-2. TRBV21-1 is recorded as a pseudogene. CDR3 length equals 14 residues.

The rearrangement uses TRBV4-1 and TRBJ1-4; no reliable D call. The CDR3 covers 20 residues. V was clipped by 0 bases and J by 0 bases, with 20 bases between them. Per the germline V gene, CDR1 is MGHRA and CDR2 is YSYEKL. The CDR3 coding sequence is TGCGCCAGCAGCCAAGATTTGGGCAGCCTAGGACCTGCAACTAATGAAAAACTGTTTTTT. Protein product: CASSQDLGSLGPATNEKLFF.